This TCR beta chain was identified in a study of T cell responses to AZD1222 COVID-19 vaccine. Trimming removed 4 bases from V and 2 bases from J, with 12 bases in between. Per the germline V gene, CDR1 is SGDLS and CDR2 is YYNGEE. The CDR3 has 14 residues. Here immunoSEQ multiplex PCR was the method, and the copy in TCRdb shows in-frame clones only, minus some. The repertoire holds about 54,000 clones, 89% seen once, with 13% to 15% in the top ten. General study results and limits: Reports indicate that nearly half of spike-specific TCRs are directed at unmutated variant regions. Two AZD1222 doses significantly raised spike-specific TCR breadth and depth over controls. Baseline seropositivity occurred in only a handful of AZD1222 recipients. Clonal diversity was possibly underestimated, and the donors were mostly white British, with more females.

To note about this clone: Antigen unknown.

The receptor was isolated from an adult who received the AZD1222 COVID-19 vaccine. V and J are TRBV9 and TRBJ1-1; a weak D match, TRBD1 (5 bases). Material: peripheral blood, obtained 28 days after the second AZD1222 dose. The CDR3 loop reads CASSLGGSNTEAFF. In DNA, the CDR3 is TGTGCCAGCAGCCTTGGGGGTTCCAACACTGAAGCTTTCTTT.